Listed below are T cell receptor beta chains from one sample, sequenced in a study of T cells in Graves' hyperthyroidism and ophthalmopathy. TCRdb independently ran MiXCR on the multiplex PCR reads; one entry per CDR3 protein. The sample carries some 650,000 distinct CDR3 sequences, more than 15% recorded once. The sample was blood. These receptors were collected from a woman in her 40s with Graves' ophthalmopathy. Both conserved end residues are part of each CDR3. Each record gives: J gene, clone size, V gene, D gene, CDR3 protein, CDR3 DNA. The D gene is left open where the match is weak. Some rows mark clone size as missing; the rest say once, few, many or name a class of expanded clone.

J: TRBJ1-1
size: many
V: TRBV7-9
D: TRBD1
CDR3: CASSLKGQPEAFF
DNA: TGTGCCAGCAGCCTCAAGGGACAGCCTGAAGCTTTCTTT

J: TRBJ1-6
size: many
V: TRBV27
D: .
CDR3: CASSFSPPGQYGGEALHF
DNA: TGTGCCAGCAGTTTCAGTCCTCCAGGACAGTACGGCGGGGAGGCCCTCCACTTT

J: TRBJ2-7
size: many
V: TRBV5-1
D: .
CDR3: CASSLGQLDEQYF
DNA: TGCGCCAGCAGCTTGGGGCAGCTGGACGAGCAGTACTTC

J: TRBJ2-5
size: .
V: TRBV6-1
D: TRBD2
CDR3: CASNIVTGRKYF
DNA: TGTGCCAGCAATATAGTCACCGGGAGGAAGTACTTC

J: TRBJ2-7
size: .
V: TRBV11-2
D: TRBD1
CDR3: CASSPGQGSHEQYF
DNA: TGTGCCAGCAGCCCCGGACAGGGGAGCCACGAGCAGTACTTC

J: TRBJ1-1
size: .
V: TRBV20-1
D: .
CDR3: CSAGDFWASYEAFF
DNA: TGCAGTGCTGGAGATTTCTGGGCATCCTATGAAGCTTTCTTT

J: TRBJ2-2
size: many
V: TRBV7-9
D: TRBD1
CDR3: CASSSTGDIWAGELFF
DNA: TGTGCCAGCAGCTCTACAGGGGACATCTGGGCCGGGGAGCTGTTTTTT

J: TRBJ1-1
size: .
V: TRBV6-2/TRBV6-3
D: .
CDR3: CASSYTRVGVSEAFF
DNA: TGTGCCAGCAGTTACACCCGGGTGGGGGTGTCTGAAGCTTTCTTT

J: TRBJ1-2
size: .
V: TRBV4-2
D: TRBD1
CDR3: CASSQVLGQINYGYTF
DNA: TGTGCCAGCAGCCAAGTTCTGGGACAGATAAACTATGGCTACACCTTC

J: TRBJ2-1
size: many
V: TRBV15
D: .
CDR3: CATSSGRSSYNEQFF
DNA: TGTGCCACCAGCAGTGGCAGAAGCTCCTACAATGAGCAGTTCTTC

J: TRBJ1-3
size: few
V: TRBV5-1
D: TRBD1
CDR3: CASSLGDSLSWNTIYF
DNA: TGCGCCAGCAGCTTGGGGGACAGTCTCTCATGGAACACCATATATTTT

J: TRBJ2-7
size: many
V: TRBV18
D: .
CDR3: CASSPGSGDRGEQYF
DNA: TGTGCCAGCTCACCAGGTTCCGGGGACCGCGGCGAGCAGTACTTC

J: TRBJ2-3
size: .
V: TRBV30
D: .
CDR3: CAWSSQPPDTQYF
DNA: TGTGCCTGGAGCTCCCAACCCCCAGATACGCAGTATTTT

J: TRBJ2-3
size: many
V: TRBV12-3/TRBV12-4
D: .
CDR3: CASRTGTENTDTQYF
DNA: TGTGCCAGCAGAACCGGGACTGAAAACACAGATACGCAGTATTTT

J: TRBJ2-3
size: many
V: TRBV5-1
D: .
CDR3: CASSLRALVTDTQYF
DNA: TGCGCCAGCAGCTTGAGGGCTCTAGTCACAGATACGCAGTATTTT

J: TRBJ2-4
size: many
V: TRBV2
D: TRBD2
CDR3: CASSIRTSGSGGIQYF
DNA: TGTGCCAGCAGTATTCGGACTAGCGGGAGCGGTGGCATTCAGTACTTC

J: TRBJ2-5
size: .
V: TRBV20-1
D: .
CDR3: CSANSRGIRQETQYF
DNA: TGCAGTGCTAATTCACGGGGCATCCGGCAAGAGACCCAGTACTTC

J: TRBJ1-2
size: many
V: TRBV3-1
D: TRBD1
CDR3: CASSRQGSYGYTF
DNA: TGTGCCAGCAGCCGACAGGGATCTTATGGCTACACCTTC

J: TRBJ2-7
size: .
V: TRBV4-1
D: TRBD2
CDR3: CASSLRDYDYEQYF
DNA: TGCGCCAGCAGCCTCCGGGACTACGACTACGAGCAGTACTTC

J: TRBJ2-5
size: .
V: TRBV5-1
D: .
CDR3: CASSLASSRETQYF
DNA: TGCGCCAGCAGCTTGGCCTCTAGCCGAGAGACCCAGTACTTC

J: TRBJ2-7
size: .
V: TRBV18
D: TRBD1
CDR3: CASSPYDRAYEQYF
DNA: TGTGCCAGCTCACCTTATGACAGGGCCTACGAGCAGTACTTC

J: TRBJ1-1
size: many
V: TRBV7-9
D: .
CDR3: CASSLVPWAGTEAFF
DNA: TGTGCCAGCAGCTTAGTTCCGTGGGCTGGCACTGAAGCTTTCTTT

J: TRBJ2-3
size: .
V: TRBV7-2
D: TRBD1
CDR3: CASSLGDRAADTQYF
DNA: TGTGCCAGCAGCTTAGGGGACAGGGCCGCAGATACGCAGTATTTT

J: TRBJ2-2
size: .
V: TRBV3-1
D: .
CDR3: CASGHKSENTGELFF
DNA: TGTGCCAGCGGCCATAAGAGCGAGAACACCGGGGAGCTGTTTTTT

J: TRBJ2-1
size: few
V: TRBV19
D: .
CDR3: CASSIDRTGVSGRAQPDEQFF
DNA: TGTGCCAGTAGTATAGACCGGACAGGGGTAAGCGGGAGGGCCCAGCCCGATGAGCAGTTCTTC

J: TRBJ2-3
size: .
V: TRBV29-1
D: .
CDR3: CSVSGGLSTDTQYF
DNA: TGCAGCGTCTCGGGCGGATTAAGCACAGATACGCAGTATTTT

J: TRBJ1-1
size: .
V: TRBV19
D: .
CDR3: CASRITYVDNRGTEAFF
DNA: TGTGCCAGTAGGATCACCTATGTGGACAACCGGGGGACTGAAGCTTTCTTT